The source of this T cell receptor beta chain is a study of T cells in Graves' hyperthyroidism and ophthalmopathy. A note on this clonotype: Its antigen is still unknown.

Extraction of PBMCs used more than 8.5 ml of fresh peripheral blood. Findings and limits, study-wide: Prediction of ophthalmopathy progression came a median roughly 6.6 months pre-onset. Blood also held most thyroid clonotypes expanded beyond 0.001.

The V and J ends lost 1 base and 6 bases, in that order; junction bases with no gene match: 8. The CDR3 totals 16 residues. From germline, CDR1 is LGHNA and CDR2 YNFKEQ. Researchers amplified the TCR beta CDR3 regions from RNA transcripts. Initially, a first-round RT-PCR of the TCR CDR3 employed the HTBI primer set. In TCRdb, the multiplex PCR reads were re-called with MiXCR into one record per CDR3 protein. The table includes about 640,000 distinct CDR3 sequences, around 20% detected once. The chain uses TRBV4-2 and TRBJ2-2; TRBD1 matches 7 bases. The clonotype comes from a man aged 25-40 years with Graves' ophthalmopathy. Sequencing was performed on blood. The CDR3 protein is CASSQGTGAISGELFF. Here the CDR3 DNA reads TGTGCCAGCAGCCAAGGTACAGGGGCTATCTCCGGGGAGCTGTTTTTT.